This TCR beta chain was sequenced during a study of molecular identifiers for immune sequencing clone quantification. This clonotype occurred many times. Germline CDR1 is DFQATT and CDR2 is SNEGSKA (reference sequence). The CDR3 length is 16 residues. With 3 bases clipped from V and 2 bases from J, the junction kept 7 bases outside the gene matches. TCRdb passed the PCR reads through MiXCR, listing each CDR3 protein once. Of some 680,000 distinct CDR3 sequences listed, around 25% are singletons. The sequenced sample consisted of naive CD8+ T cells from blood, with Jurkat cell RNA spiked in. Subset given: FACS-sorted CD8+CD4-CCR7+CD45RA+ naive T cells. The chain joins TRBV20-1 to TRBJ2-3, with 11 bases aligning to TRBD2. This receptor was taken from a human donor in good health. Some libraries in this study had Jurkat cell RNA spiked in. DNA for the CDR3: TGCAGTGCTAGTACTAGCGGGAGTCGGTACACAGATACGCAGTATTTT. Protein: CSASTSGSRYTDTQYF.